One sample yielded the 5 T cell receptor beta chains listed below, sequenced in a study of cytomegalovirus exposure and HLA in healthy donors. Use of 60 Vbeta and 13 Jbeta primers characterized the PCR. Measured with immunoSEQ multiplex PCR; TCRdb has only the in-frame clones, and not every one. The repertoire holds 11,000 to 15,000 clones, with around 58% as singletons. Material for sequencing was PBMCs. These receptors all stem from a woman aged 50 to 65 in good health and CMV-seropositive.

This clone has just one count. This rearrangement joins TRBV4-1 to TRBJ2-5; 8 bases fit TRBD2. V was pared by 2 bases and J by 1 base, with 3 bases of the junction left unmatched. This CDR3 region has 15 residues. Germline V gene sequence: CDR1 MGHRA, CDR2 YSYEKL. The CDR3 nucleotides read TGCGCCAGCAGCCAACTTACTAGCGGCCAAGAGACCCAGTACTTC. It translates to CASSQLTSGQETQYF.

The V call is TRBV15, the J call TRBJ2-5; D is uncertain. Per the germline V gene, CDR1 is LNHNV and CDR2 is YYDKDF (reference sequence). The CDR3 spans 14 residues. V was pared by 3 bases and J by 3 bases, with 11 bases between. The CDR3 coding sequence is TGTGCCACCAGCAGTCTCGCCTCAGAAGAGACCCAGTACTTC. Protein sequence: CATSSLASEETQYF.

V usage is TRBV5-6 and J usage is TRBJ2-1; TRBD1 might be the D (6 bases). The V end lost 4 bases, the J end lost 15 bases, and 14 bases lay between the germline ends. The germline V gene has CDR1 SGHDT and CDR2 YYEEEE. CDR3 length: 11 amino acids. This chain's CDR3 is CASSGRDIRFF. The CDR3 DNA follows: TGTGCCAGCAGCGGCCGGGACATCCGGTTCTTC.

The rearrangement links TRBV20-1 to TRBJ2-7; D is ambiguous. Germline-derived CDR1 and CDR2 are DFQATT and SNEGSKA (reference sequence). V was clipped by 0 bases and J by 6 bases, with 3 bases between them. The CDR3 sequence is 10 residues long. The CDR3 sequence is CSARDREQYF. CDR3 in DNA: TGCAGTGCTAGAGATCGCGAGCAGTACTTC.

This clone has just a few counts. The rearrangement links TRBV18 to TRBJ1-1, with a possible D match to TRBD1 (5 bases). The CDR3 length is 15 residues. Germline CDR1 and CDR2: KGHSH and LQKENI. Trimming took 2 bases from V and 0 from J, leaving 10 bases between them. CDR3 residues: CASSPLDTMNTEAFF. The DNA for the CDR3 is TGTGCCAGCTCACCATTGGACACCATGAACACTGAAGCTTTCTTT.